The 17 T cell receptor beta chains below were found in one sample sequenced in a study of T cell repertoires in cytomegalovirus infection. TCRdb ran MiXCR on the reads and lists one entry per CDR3 protein. Of around 310,000 distinct CDR3 sequences listed, about a sixth are singletons. Input material: PBMCs. These receptors were collected from a human donor in good health (CMV status not recorded). Some clones in this sample may be carry-over from other donors' samples.

The genes are TRBV5-6 and TRBJ1-3, with D possibly TRBD1 on 5 matching bases. The CDR3 has 17 amino acids. CDR1 is SGHDT, CDR2 YYEEEE, per germline. Trimming cost V 1 base and J 1 base, with 15 bases left between them. CDR3 nucleotide sequence: TGTGCCAGCAGCTTGCGAGGGGAAGTACAATCTGGAAACACCATATATTTT. Its translation is CASSLRGEVQSGNTIYF.

This clonotype was counted only a few times. The chain recombines TRBV10-2 with TRBJ2-5; D uncertain. Germline V gene sequence: CDR1 WSHSY, CDR2 SAAADI. The V gene lost 5 bases and the J gene lost 4 bases, with 8 bases spanning the gap. The CDR3 is 12 residues long. Here the CDR3 reads CASSFLRETQYF. The CDR3 DNA reads as TGCGCCAGCAGTTTCCTAAGAGAGACCCAGTACTTC.

V usage is TRBV18 and J usage is TRBJ2-3, with D perhaps assigned TRBD1 or TRBD2 (5 bases each). The CDR3 extends over 15 amino acids. Germline V gene lookup returns CDR1 KGHSH and CDR2 LQKENI. The germline V and J ends were trimmed by 1 base and 5 bases, with 13 bases remaining between them. CDR3 sequence: CASSPLSGAGDTQYF. The CDR3 DNA sequence: TGTGCCAGCTCACCACTGAGTGGGGCGGGAGATACGCAGTATTTT.

This clonotype was detected many times. This chain uses TRBV11-2 with TRBJ2-5; D call uncertain. The CDR3 spans 16 residues. Germline assignment: CDR1 SGHAT and CDR2 FQNNGV. Between the trimmed V and J ends, which lost 2 bases and 1 base, there was a span of 14 bases. As DNA, the CDR3 is TGTGCCAGCAGCTTAAAACTTACAGCTTCCCAAGAGACCCAGTACTTC. Translating it yields CASSLKLTASQETQYF.

This clonotype has just a few counts. The chain combines TRBV20-1 with TRBJ1-6; D not resolved. This CDR3 spans 16 amino acids. V shed 0 bases and J shed 9 bases, with 18 bases lying between them. Looked up from germline, CDR1 is DFQATT and CDR2 is SNEGSKA (reference sequence). The CDR3 protein is CSARDWTDNTGSPLHF. The CDR3 bases are TGCAGTGCTAGAGATTGGACTGACAATACGGGTTCACCCCTCCACTTT.

The V gene is TRBV7-2, the J gene TRBJ1-2, with a weak D call TRBD1 (5 bases). Germline values: CDR1 SGHTA, CDR2 FQGNSA. This CDR3 region has 13 residues. V dropped 1 base and J dropped 7 bases, with 10 bases sitting between them. The CDR3 is CASSLVSQVGYTF. DNA of the CDR3: TGTGCCAGCAGCTTAGTGTCACAGGTTGGCTACACCTTC. Supplemented by reference TRBV7-2 and TRBJ1-2, the full variable domain reads GAGVSQSPSNKVTEKGKDVELRCDPISGHTALYWYRQSLGQGLEFLIYFQGNSAPDKSGLPSDRFSAERTGGSVSTLTIQRTQQEDSAVYLCASSLVSQVGYTFGSGTRLTVV.

This clonotype was found many times. V gene TRBV7-2 combines with J gene TRBJ2-1; 7 nucleotides align to TRBD2. CDR1 and CDR2 (germline): SGHTA, FQGNSA. The CDR3 consists of 15 residues. With V trimmed by 6 bases and J by 0 bases, 5 bases remained unmatched. The CDR3 protein is CASSSGGSSYNEQFF. CDR3 in DNA: TGTGCCAGCAGTTCGGGAGGTAGCTCCTACAATGAGCAGTTCTTC. The full variable domain, completed using reference TRBV7-2 and TRBJ2-1, is GAGVSQSPSNKVTEKGKDVELRCDPISGHTALYWYRQSLGQGLEFLIYFQGNSAPDKSGLPSDRFSAERTGGSVSTLTIQRTQQEDSAVYLCASSSGGSSYNEQFFGPGTRLTVL.

This chain links TRBV5-1 with TRBJ2-3; D may be TRBD1 or TRBD2 (5 bases each). V dropped 0 bases and J dropped 6 bases, with 14 bases sitting between them. The germline gives CDR1 SGHRS, CDR2 YFSETQ. The CDR3 is 15 amino acids. CDR3 nucleotide sequence: TGCGCCAGCAGCTTGGAGGGACCCCTTTCCGATACGCAGTATTTT. Its protein product is CASSLEGPLSDTQYF.

The CDR3 DNA is TGTGCCAGCAGTTCCCCCAAGATGGGGGAGCAGTACTTC. Residues: CASSSPKMGEQYF. J is TRBJ2-7 and V is TRBV28; D gene unclear. V dropped 4 bases and J dropped 7 bases, with 14 bases sitting between them. Germline CDR1 and CDR2: MDHEN and SYDVKM. CDR3 length: 13 residues. Together with reference TRBV28 and TRBJ2-7, the CDR3 gives the full variable domain: DVKVTQSSRYLVKRTGEKVFLECVQDMDHENMFWYRQDPGLGLRLIYFSYDVKMKEKGDIPEGYSVSREKKERFSLILESASTNQTSMYLCASSSPKMGEQYFGPGTRLTVT.

The chain employs TRBV20-1 and TRBJ2-1; possibly TRBD1 or TRBD2 for D (5 bases each). Germline CDR1 DFQATT, CDR2 SNEGSKA (reference sequence). Trimming took 2 bases from V and 5 from J, leaving 13 bases between them. The CDR3 consists of 14 residues. CDR3 DNA: TGCAGTGCTAGACCTCCGGGACGCCACAATGAGCAGTTCTTC. It encodes CSARPPGRHNEQFF.

This clonotype was seen more than once but under ten times. This chain connects TRBV3-1 to TRBJ2-3; 9 positions agree with TRBD1. Trimming at V came to 5 bases and at J to 2 bases, leaving 2 bases not matched to a gene. The CDR3 is 14 amino acids. Germline V lookup: CDR1 LGHDT, CDR2 YNNKEL (reference sequence). The CDR3 nucleotides read TGTGCCAGCAGCAGGACAGGGGACACAGATACGCAGTATTTT. Residues: CASSRTGDTDTQYF.

The chain uses TRBV6-2 or TRBV6-3 and TRBJ2-1; the D gene is possibly TRBD2 (5 bases). Germline-derived CDR1 and CDR2 are MNHEY and SVGEGT. With 2 bases removed from V and 6 bases from J, the gap between germline ends came to 20 bases. The CDR3 consists of 17 residues. The CDR3 loop is CASSYATRWASGNEQFF. The CDR3 DNA reads TGTGCCAGCAGTTACGCCACTAGGTGGGCTTCTGGCAATGAGCAGTTCTTC.

As DNA, the CDR3 is TGTGCCAGCAGCCCTAGAGCGGGGGCCTCCACCGGGGAGCTGTTTTTT. Protein product: CASSPRAGASTGELFF. The rearrangement joins TRBV14 to TRBJ2-2; 8 bases are shared with TRBD2. In germline, CDR1 is SGHDN, CDR2 FVKESK. Trimming took 4 bases from V and 4 from J; bases not matched to a gene: 8. The CDR3 consists of 16 residues.

This clonotype was found many times. V usage is TRBV19 and J usage is TRBJ2-5; D ambiguous. The CDR3 has 12 amino acids. V was pared by 2 bases and J by 5 bases, with 6 bases between. Germline loops: CDR1 LNHDA, CDR2 SQIVND (reference sequence). The CDR3 protein is CASSILGETQYF. The CDR3 region has the DNA TGTGCCAGTAGTATACTAGGGGAGACCCAGTACTTC.

This clonotype was detected many times. Written as DNA, the CDR3 is TGTGCCAGCAGCCCGGGGGAGGGGACCCAGTACTTC. Amino acids: CASSPGEGTQYF. The genes are TRBV7-6 and TRBJ2-5; 7 bases agree with TRBD2. The CDR3 spans 12 residues. V gave up 5 bases and J gave up 7 bases; unmatched junction bases: 4. Germline V gene lookup returns CDR1 SGHVS and CDR2 FNYEAQ.

This clonotype turned up a few times. This sequence joins TRBV6-2 or TRBV6-3 and TRBJ2-3; 7 bases align to TRBD1. The CDR3 consists of 14 residues. Looked up from germline, CDR1 is MNHEY and CDR2 is SVGEGT. Unmatched junction bases numbered 8, after V lost 7 bases and J lost 4 bases. This CDR3 is CASTPTGSPDTQYF. The CDR3 nucleotides read TGTGCCAGCACCCCGACAGGGTCTCCAGATACGCAGTATTTT.

This clonotype turned up a few times. V and J are TRBV28 and TRBJ1-1; maybe TRBD1 (6 bases). CDR1 and CDR2 from the germline V gene are MDHEN and SYDVKM. This CDR3 has 17 amino acids. The V end lost 7 bases, the J end lost 1 base, and 22 bases lay between the germline ends. CDR3 bases: TGTGCCAGCAATCCAAGGTTCTTAGGGGGGCCGAACACTGAAGCTTTCTTT. Amino acid sequence: CASNPRFLGGPNTEAFF.